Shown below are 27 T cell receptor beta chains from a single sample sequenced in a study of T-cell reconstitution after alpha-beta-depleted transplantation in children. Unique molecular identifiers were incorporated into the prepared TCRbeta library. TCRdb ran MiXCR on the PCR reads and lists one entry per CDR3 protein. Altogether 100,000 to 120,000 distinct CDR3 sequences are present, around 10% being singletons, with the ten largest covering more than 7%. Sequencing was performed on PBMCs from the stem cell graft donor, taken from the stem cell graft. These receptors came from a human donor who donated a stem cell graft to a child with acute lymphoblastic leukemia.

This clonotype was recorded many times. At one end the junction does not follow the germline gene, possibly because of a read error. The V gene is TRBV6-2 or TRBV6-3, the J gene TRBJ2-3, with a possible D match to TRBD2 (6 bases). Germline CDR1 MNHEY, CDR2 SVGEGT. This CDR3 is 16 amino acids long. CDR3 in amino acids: CASNYPTTGDTDTQYF. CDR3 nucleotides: TGTGCCAGCAATTACCCGACTACGGGGGACACAGATACGCAGTATTTT.

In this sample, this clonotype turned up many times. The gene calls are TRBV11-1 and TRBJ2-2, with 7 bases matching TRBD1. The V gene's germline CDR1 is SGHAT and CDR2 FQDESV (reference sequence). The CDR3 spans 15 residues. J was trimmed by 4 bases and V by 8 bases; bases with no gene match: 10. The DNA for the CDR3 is TGTGCCAGCCAACTACTACAGGGGCGCACCGGGGAGCTGTTTTTT. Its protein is CASQLLQGRTGELFF.

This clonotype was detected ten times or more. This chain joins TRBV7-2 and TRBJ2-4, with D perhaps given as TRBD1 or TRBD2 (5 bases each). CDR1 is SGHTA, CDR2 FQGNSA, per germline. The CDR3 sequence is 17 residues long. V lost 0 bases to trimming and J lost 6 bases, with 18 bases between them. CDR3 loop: CASSLAGQWGYGNIQYF. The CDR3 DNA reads TGTGCCAGCAGCTTAGCGGGGCAGTGGGGGTATGGAAACATTCAGTACTTC.

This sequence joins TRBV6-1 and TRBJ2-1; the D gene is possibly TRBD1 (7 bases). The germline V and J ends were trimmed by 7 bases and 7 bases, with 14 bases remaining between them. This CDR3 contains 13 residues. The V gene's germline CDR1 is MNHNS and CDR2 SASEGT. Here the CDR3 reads CASTTTGRNEQFF. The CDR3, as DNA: TGTGCCAGCACCACGACAGGGAGGAATGAGCAGTTCTTC.

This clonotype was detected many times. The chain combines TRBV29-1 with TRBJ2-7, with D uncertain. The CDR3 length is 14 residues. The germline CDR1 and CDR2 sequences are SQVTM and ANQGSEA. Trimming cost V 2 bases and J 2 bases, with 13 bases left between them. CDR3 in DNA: TGCAGCGTTGAAAGTCGGGTATTCCCCTACGAGCAGTACTTC. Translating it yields CSVESRVFPYEQYF.

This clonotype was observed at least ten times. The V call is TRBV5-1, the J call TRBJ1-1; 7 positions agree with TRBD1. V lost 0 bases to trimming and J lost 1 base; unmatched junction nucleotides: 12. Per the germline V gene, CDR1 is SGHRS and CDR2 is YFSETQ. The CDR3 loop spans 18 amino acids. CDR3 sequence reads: CASSLAGQGVGTNTEAFF. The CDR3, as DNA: TGCGCCAGCAGCTTGGCTGGCCAGGGGGTCGGGACGAACACTGAAGCTTTCTTT.

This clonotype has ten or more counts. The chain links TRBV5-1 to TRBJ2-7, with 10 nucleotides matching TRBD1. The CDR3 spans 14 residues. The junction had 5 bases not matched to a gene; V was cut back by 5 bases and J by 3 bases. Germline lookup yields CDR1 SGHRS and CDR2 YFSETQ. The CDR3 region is CASRGTGEDYEQYF. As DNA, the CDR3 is TGCGCCAGCAGGGGGACAGGGGAGGACTACGAGCAGTACTTC.

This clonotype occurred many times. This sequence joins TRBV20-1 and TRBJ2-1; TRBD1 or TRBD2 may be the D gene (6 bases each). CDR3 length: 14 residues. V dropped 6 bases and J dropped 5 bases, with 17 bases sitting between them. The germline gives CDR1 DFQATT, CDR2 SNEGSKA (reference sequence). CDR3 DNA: TGCAGTGCGAAGTCCCCGGGGGCCAACAATGAGCAGTTCTTC. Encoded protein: CSAKSPGANNEQFF.

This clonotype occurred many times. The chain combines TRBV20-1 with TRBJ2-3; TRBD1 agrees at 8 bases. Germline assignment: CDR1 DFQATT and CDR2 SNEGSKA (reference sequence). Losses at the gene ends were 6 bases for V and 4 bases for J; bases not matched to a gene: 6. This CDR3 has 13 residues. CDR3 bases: TGCAGTGCGCCGACAGGGGCCCCAGATACGCAGTATTTT. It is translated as CSAPTGAPDTQYF.

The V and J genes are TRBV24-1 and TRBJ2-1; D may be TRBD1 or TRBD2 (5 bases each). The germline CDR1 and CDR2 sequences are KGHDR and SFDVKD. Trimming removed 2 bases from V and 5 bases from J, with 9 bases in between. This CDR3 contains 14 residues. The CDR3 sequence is CATSDSWGNNEQFF. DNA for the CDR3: TGTGCCACCAGTGATTCTTGGGGGAACAATGAGCAGTTCTTC.

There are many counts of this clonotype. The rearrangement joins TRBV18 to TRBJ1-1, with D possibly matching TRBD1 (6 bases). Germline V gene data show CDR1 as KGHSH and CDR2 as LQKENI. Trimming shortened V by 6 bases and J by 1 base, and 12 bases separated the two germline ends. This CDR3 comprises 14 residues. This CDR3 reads CASSKSRGNTEAFF. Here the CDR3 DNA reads TGTGCCAGCTCTAAGTCCAGGGGGAACACTGAAGCTTTCTTT. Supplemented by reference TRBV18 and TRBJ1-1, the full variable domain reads NAGVMQNPRHLVRRRGQEARLRCSPMKGHSHVYWYRQLPEEGLKFMVYLQKENIIDESGMPKERFSAEFPKEGPSILRIQQVVRGDSAAYFCASSKSRGNTEAFFGQGTRLTVV.

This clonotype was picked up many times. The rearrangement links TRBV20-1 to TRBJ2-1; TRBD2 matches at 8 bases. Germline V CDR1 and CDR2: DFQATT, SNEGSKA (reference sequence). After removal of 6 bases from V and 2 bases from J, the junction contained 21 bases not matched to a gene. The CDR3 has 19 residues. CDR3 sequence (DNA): TGCAGTGCCATGCCCGGCGGGAGGCTACTCATCGGAACCTACAATGAGCAGTTCTTC. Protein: CSAMPGGRLLIGTYNEQFF.

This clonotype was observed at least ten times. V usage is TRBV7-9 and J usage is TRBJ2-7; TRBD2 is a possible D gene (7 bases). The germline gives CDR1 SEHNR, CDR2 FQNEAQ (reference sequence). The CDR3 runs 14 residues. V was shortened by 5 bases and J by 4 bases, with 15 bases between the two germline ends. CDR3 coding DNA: TGTGCCAGCAGCCCTAGGGGGGGACTATACGAGCAGTACTTC. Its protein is CASSPRGGLYEQYF.

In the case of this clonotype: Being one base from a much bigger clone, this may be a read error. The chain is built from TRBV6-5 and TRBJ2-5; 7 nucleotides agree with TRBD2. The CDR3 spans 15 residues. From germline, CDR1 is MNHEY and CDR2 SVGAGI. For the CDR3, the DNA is TGTGCCGGCAGTTATTCTAGCGGTAGTTGGGAGACCCAGTACTTC. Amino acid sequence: CAGSYSSGSWETQYF.

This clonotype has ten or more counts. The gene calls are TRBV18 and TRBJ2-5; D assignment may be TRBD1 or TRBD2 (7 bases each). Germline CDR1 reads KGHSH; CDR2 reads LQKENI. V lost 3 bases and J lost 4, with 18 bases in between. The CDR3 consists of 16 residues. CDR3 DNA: TGTGCCAGCTCACCGATCCTCGCCAGGGGGGGAGAGACCCAGTACTTC. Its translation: CASSPILARGGETQYF.

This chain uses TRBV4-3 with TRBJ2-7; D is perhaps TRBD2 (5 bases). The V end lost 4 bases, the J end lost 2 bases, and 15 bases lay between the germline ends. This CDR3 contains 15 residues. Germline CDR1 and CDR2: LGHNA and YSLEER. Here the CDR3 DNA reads TGCGCCAGCAGCCGCGGGTGGGCGGCAACCTACGAGCAGTACTTC. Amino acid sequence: CASSRGWAATYEQYF.

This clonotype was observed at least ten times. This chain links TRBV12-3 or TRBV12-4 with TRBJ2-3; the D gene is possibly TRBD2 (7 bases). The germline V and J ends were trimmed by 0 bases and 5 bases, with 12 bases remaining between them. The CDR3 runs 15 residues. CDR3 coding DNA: TGTGCCAGCAGTTTAGCGGGGGGGCCGGGAGATACGCAGTATTTT. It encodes CASSLAGGPGDTQYF.

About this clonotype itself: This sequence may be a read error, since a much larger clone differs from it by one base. CDR3 bases: TGTGCCATCGGGGCAGGGAGAGACAGTCAGTACTTC. This gives the protein CAIGAGRDSQYF. This chain links TRBV10-3 with TRBJ2-4; the D call may be TRBD1 or TRBD2 (5 bases each). V dropped 8 bases and J dropped 12 bases, with 17 bases sitting between them. The germline gives CDR1 ENHRY, CDR2 SYGVKD. The CDR3 length is 12 residues.

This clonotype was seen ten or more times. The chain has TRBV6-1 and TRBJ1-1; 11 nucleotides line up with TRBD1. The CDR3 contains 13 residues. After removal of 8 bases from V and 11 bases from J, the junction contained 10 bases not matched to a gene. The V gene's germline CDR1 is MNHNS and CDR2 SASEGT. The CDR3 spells CASSRTGGGGAFF. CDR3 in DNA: TGTGCCAGCTCCCGGACAGGGGGCGGTGGGGCTTTCTTT.

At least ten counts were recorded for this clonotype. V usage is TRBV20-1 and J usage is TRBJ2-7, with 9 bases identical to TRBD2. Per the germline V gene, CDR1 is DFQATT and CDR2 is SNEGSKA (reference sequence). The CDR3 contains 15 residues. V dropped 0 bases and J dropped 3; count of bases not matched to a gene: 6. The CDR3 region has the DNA TGCAGTGCTAGAGATCGGGCTAGCGGGGACTACGAGCAGTACTTC. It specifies CSARDRASGDYEQYF.

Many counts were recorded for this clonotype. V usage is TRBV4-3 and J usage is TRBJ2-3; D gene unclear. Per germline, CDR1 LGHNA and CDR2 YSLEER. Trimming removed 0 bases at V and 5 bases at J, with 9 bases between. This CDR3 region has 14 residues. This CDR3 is CASSQDRIIDTQYF. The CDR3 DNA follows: TGCGCCAGCAGCCAAGATCGAATTATAGATACGCAGTATTTT.

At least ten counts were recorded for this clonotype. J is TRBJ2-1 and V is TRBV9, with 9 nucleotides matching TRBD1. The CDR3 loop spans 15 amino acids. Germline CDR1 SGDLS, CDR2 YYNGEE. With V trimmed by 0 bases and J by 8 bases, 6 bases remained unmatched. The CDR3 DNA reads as TGTGCCAGCAGCGTAGCTGGGACAGGGAGGGATGAGCAGTTCTTC. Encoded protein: CASSVAGTGRDEQFF.

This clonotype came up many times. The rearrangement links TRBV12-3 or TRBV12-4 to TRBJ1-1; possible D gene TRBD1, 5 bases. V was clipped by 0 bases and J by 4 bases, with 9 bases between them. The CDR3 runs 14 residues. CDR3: CASSLAGAGTEAFF. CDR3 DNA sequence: TGTGCCAGCAGTTTAGCAGGGGCGGGCACTGAAGCTTTCTTT.

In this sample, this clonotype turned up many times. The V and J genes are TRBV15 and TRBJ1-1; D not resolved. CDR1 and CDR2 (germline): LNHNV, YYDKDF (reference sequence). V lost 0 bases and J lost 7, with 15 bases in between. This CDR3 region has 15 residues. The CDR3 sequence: CATSRDRGRQFEAFF. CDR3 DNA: TGTGCCACCAGCAGAGATCGCGGCAGGCAATTTGAAGCTTTCTTT.

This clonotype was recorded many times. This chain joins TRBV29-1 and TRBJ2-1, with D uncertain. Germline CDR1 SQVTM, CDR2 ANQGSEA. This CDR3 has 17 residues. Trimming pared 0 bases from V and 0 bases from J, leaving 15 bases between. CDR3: CSVEELSALSSYNEQFF. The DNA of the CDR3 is TGCAGCGTTGAAGAACTTTCAGCCCTGAGCTCCTACAATGAGCAGTTCTTC.

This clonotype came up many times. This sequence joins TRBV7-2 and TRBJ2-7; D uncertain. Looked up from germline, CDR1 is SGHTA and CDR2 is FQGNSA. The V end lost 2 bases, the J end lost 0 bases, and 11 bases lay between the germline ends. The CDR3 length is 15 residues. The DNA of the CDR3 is TGTGCCAGCAGCTTACGACCGCATTCCTCCTACGAGCAGTACTTC. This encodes CASSLRPHSSYEQYF.

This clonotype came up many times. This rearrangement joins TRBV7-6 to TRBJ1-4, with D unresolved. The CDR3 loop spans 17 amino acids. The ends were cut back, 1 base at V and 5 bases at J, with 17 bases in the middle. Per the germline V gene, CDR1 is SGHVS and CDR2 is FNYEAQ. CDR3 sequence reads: CASSLERSGPKNEKLFF. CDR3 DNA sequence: TGTGCCAGCAGCTTAGAGAGGTCTGGGCCTAAAAATGAAAAACTGTTTTTT.